The present T cell receptor beta chain was sequenced within a study of human T cells and chemical hapten exposure. Time point indicated: patch test 3, about 24 weeks after DPC sensitization. Treatment: therapeutic diphenylcyclopropenone sensitization with weekly scalp DPC. Findings and limits, study-wide: The immune response of these alopecia patients might not match healthy individuals'.

TCRdb redid the calling of the RACE reads with MiXCR, one entry per CDR3 protein. Here the sample spans 120,000 or so distinct CDR3 sequences, approximately 10% being singletons. Germline CDR1 DFQATT, CDR2 SNEGSKA (reference sequence). This CDR3 contains 12 residues. V was cut by 3 bases and J by 0 bases, with 4 bases left in between. This clonotype was counted a few times. The antigen remains undetermined. The genes are TRBV20-1 and TRBJ2-3; D not certain. This sequence was found in a woman aged 50 to 60 with alopecia areata. Some clones in this sample may be carry-over from other donors' samples. The sample here was whole blood, taken in connection with sensitization to the hapten diphenylcyclopropenone (DPC). CDR3 residues: CSARLSTDTQYF. CDR3 sequence (DNA): TGCAGTGCTAGGTTGAGCACAGATACGCAGTATTTT.